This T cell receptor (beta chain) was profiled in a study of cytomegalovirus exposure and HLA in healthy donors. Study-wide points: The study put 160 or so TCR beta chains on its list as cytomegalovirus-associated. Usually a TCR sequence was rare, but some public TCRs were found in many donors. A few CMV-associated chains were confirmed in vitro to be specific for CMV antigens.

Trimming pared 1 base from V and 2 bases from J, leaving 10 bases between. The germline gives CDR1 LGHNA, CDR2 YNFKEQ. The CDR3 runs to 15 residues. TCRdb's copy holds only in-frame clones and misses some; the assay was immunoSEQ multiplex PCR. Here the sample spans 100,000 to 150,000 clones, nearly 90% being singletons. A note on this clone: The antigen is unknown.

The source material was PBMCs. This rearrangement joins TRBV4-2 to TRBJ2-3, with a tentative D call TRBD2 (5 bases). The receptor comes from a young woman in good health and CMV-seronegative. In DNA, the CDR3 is TGTGCCAGCAGCCAAGCTCCAGCGGACACAGATACGCAGTATTTT. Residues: CASSQAPADTDTQYF.